The clone carrying this T cell receptor (beta chain) was observed many times. With TRAV- and TRBV-specific primers, first-strand cDNA was made, covering the alpha and beta chains. TCRs were amplified for 15 to 25 PCR cycles with a constant-region primer and V-primer adapter. Via MiXCR, TCRdb re-called the reads, giving one row per CDR3 protein. The data contain tens of thousands of distinct CDR3 sequences, over 15% of them singletons. These data come from a study of low-dose radiotherapy and immunotherapy resistance in tumors. About the research overall: Participants were given intravenous cyclophosphamide 200 mg/m2 every two weeks, one day before radiation and immunotherapy.

Indicated time point: before trial treatment. Donors were given nivolumab, ipilimumab, aspirin, low-dose cyclophosphamide and low-dose radiotherapy. V lost 2 bases to trimming and J lost 3 bases, with 11 bases between them. CDR1 and CDR2 (germline): MNHEY, SVGEGT. The CDR3 has 15 residues. This material consisted of PBMCs, taken before treatment. This chain links TRBV6-2 or TRBV6-3 with TRBJ2-1, with D perhaps matching TRBD2 (6 bases). The sequence derives from a male donor with prostate cancer. The CDR3 region is CASSYRRVFYNEQFF. The CDR3 DNA follows: TGTGCCAGCAGTTACCGGAGGGTGTTCTACAATGAGCAGTTCTTC.